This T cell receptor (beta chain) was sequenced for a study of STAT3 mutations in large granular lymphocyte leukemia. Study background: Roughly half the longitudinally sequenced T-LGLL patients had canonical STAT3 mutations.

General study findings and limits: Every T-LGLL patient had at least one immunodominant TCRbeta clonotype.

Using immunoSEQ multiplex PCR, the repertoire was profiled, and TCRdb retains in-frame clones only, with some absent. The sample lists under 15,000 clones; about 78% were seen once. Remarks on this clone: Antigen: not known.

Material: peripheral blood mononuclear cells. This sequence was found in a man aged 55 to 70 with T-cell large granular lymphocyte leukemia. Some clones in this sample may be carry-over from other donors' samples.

The CDR3: CASSLRTGATNNEQFF. The CDR3 DNA reads as TGTGCCAGCTCACTTAGGACAGGGGCGACTAACAATGAGCAGTTCTTC. The V and J genes are TRBV18 and TRBJ2-1, with TRBD1 identical over 9 bases. The length of the CDR3 is 16 residues. Per germline, CDR1 KGHSH and CDR2 LQKENI. Germline trimming cut 4 bases from V and 5 bases from J; bases unmatched to any gene: 9.